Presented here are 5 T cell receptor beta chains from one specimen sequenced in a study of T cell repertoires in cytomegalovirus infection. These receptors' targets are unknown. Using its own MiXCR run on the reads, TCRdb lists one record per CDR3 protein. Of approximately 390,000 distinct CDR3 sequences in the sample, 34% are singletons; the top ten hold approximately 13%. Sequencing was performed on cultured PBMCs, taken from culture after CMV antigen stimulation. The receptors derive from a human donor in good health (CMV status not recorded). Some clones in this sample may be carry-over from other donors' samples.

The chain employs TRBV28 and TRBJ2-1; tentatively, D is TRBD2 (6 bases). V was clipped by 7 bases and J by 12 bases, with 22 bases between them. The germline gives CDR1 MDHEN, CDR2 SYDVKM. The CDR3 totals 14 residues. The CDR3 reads CASKGTPPLRGQFF. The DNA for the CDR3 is TGTGCCAGCAAGGGGACTCCCCCTTTGCGCGGGCAGTTCTTC.

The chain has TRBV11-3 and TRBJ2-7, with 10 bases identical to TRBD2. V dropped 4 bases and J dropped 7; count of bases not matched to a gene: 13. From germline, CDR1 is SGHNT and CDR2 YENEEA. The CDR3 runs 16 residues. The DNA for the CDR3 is TGTGCCAGCAGCTCGAGGGCTAGCGGGAGTTCGTCTGAGCAGTACGTC. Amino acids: CASSSRASGSSSEQYV.

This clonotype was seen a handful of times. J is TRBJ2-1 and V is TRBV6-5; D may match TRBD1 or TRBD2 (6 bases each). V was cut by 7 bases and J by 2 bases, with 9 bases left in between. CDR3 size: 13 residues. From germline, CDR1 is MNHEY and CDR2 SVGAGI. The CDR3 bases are TGTGCCAGCACTAGGGGGGCCTACAATGAGCAGTTCTTC. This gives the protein CASTRGAYNEQFF.

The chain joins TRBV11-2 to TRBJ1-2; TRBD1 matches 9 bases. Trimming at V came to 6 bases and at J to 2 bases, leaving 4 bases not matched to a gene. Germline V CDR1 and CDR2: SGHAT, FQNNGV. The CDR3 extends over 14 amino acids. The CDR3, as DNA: TGTGCCAGCAGGGGGACAGGGTGGAACTATGGCTACACCTTC. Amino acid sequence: CASRGTGWNYGYTF.

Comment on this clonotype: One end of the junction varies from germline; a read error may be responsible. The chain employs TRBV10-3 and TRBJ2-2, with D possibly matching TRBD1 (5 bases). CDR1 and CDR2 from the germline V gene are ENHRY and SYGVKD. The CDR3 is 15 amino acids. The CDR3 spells CAISDPQGSTRELFF. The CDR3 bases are TGTGCCATCAGTGATCCCCAGGGTAGCACCAGGGAGCTGTTTTTT.